The clone carrying this TCR beta chain was recorded a few times. Study processing details: The authors estimated nucleated cell counts from reference gene primer amplification. Some clones are missing from TCRdb's copy, which holds only in-frame ones; the method was immunoSEQ multiplex PCR. V and J calls plus clone size are reproduced from that table; the DNA served to infer D and trimming. The repertoire includes over 130,000 clones, 88% of them detected once, and 10% sits in the top ten. The CDR3 is 14 residues long. Germline CDR1 reads LNHDA; CDR2 reads SQIVND (reference sequence). V gave up 3 bases and J gave up 5 bases, with 10 bases separating them. The sample comes from a study of blood T cell repertoires in COVID-19.

This chain connects TRBV19 to TRBJ1-4, with D perhaps TRBD1 (6 bases). The clonotype was recovered from a man aged 55 to 70 with active or convalescent COVID-19. The sequenced material came from peripheral blood. CDR3 nucleotide sequence: TGTGCCAGTAGTATGACTGGACAGAATGAAAAACTGTTTTTT. The encoded protein is CASSMTGQNEKLFF.